Sequencing of this T cell receptor (beta chain) was carried out in a study of control samples from healthy donors and cancer patients. This clone has only a few counts. The assay was immunoSEQ multiplex PCR, and TCRdb's table has in-frame clones only and misses some. The top ten hold 2% to 3% of the sample, which has over 100,000 clones, around nine tenths seen once. Germline-derived CDR1 and CDR2 are LNHDA and SQIVND (reference sequence). Trimming cost V 4 bases and J 2 bases; bases outside gene matches: 4. There are 16 residues in the CDR3. The sample was blood. This chain connects TRBV19 to TRBJ1-5; 11 bases agree with TRBD1. The TCR was taken from a man aged 35-49 years in good health. Here the CDR3 reads CASSTGQGAGNQPQHF. The CDR3, as DNA: TGTGCCAGTAGTACCGGACAGGGGGCAGGCAATCAGCCCCAGCATTTT.